The present T cell receptor (beta chain) was sequenced within a study of breast tumors, draining lymph nodes, adjacent tissues. Study-level results: Tumor T cell lymph node origin was a supported hypothesis, not proven. Luminal-like breast cancer showed significantly higher tumor–nontumor repertoire similarity than basal-like. Tumor TCR diversity was below lymph nodes but above nontumor tissue.

Germline values: CDR1 MGHRA, CDR2 YSYEKL. CDR3 size: 19 residues. The trim removed 5 bases at V and 5 bases at J, leaving 14 bases unmatched. This clonotype was detected ten times or more. As yet, its antigen is unknown. MiXCR, run by TCRdb on the multiplex PCR reads, gives a single entry per CDR3 protein. Of some 21,000 distinct CDR3 sequences in the sample, 50% are singletons; the top ten hold 7.5% to 9%. The chain employs TRBV4-1 and TRBJ2-3; 15 positions agree with TRBD2. The receptor's source is a female donor with breast cancer. Some clones in this sample may be carry-over from other donors' samples. The sample was breast tumor tissue. The CDR3 nucleotides read TGCGCCAGCAGCGCCCCGGGACTAGCGGGAGGTGTGGATCGAGATACGCAGTATTTT. Translating it yields CASSAPGLAGGVDRDTQYF.